This T cell receptor (beta chain) is drawn from a study of vaccination and CD4 T cells after COVID-19. The ends were cut back, 6 bases at V and 1 base at J, with 9 bases in the middle. The CDR3 consists of 13 residues. Comment on this clonotype: Its antigen is still unknown.

Treatment described: approximately 9-day PBMC culture with coronavirus spike peptide pools or control peptides (ViraFEST assay). Using peptide pools, antigen-specific T cells were expanded in ViraFEST before TCRs were sequenced. The Oncomine TCR Beta short-read assay was applied to DNA of cultured CD4+ T cells. TCRdb reprocessed the PCR reads via MiXCR and lists one record per CDR3 protein. The sample holds tens of thousands of distinct CDR3 sequences, about two fifths seen once. This TCR was sampled from a human donor who had recovered from COVID-19. The rearrangement links TRBV12-3 or TRBV12-4 to TRBJ1-1; D is unresolved. Sequencing was done on a sample of CD4+ T cells from blood, cultured in vitro. DNA of the CDR3: TGTGCCAGCAGCGCCCCCCGGAACACTGAAGCTTTCTTT. Amino acids: CASSAPRNTEAFF.